The next 7 T cell receptor beta chains were all read from a single sample in a study of post-analysis software for immune sequencing data. Overall study findings and caveats: TRBV segments more frequent in patients than in controls numbered roughly 5 and included TRBV5-6, TRBV5-1 and TRBV20-1.

Unique molecular identifiers were present in the TCR beta cDNA libraries. In TCRdb, the PCR reads were re-called with MiXCR into one record per CDR3 protein. The sample holds some 500,000 distinct CDR3 sequences, under 55% seen once. These TCRs are of unknown antigen specificity. The sample consisted of blood. These receptors were collected from a girl aged 5-17 years with multiple sclerosis.

V gene TRBV4-1 combines with J gene TRBJ2-7; 12 bases agree with TRBD2. J was trimmed by 5 bases and V by 0 bases; bases with no gene match: 5. Germline loops: CDR1 MGHRA, CDR2 YSYEKL. The CDR3 totals 16 residues. As DNA, the CDR3 is TGCGCCAGCAGCCAAGATACTAGCGGGAGGTTCCACGAGCAGTACTTC. It translates to CASSQDTSGRFHEQYF.

The V call is TRBV13, the J call TRBJ2-7; TRBD2 matches 16 bases. The CDR3 runs to 18 residues. V shed 1 base and J 2 bases; nucleotides not matched to a gene: 5. Germline CDR1 PRHDT, CDR2 FYEKMQ (reference sequence). This CDR3 is CASSLAGTSGRAPYEQYF. CDR3 DNA sequence: TGTGCCAGCAGCTTAGCGGGGACTAGCGGGAGGGCCCCCTACGAGCAGTACTTC.

The V gene is TRBV20-1, the J gene TRBJ1-4, with TRBD1 as a possible D gene (6 bases). Trimming took 5 bases from V and 8 from J, leaving 18 bases between them. This CDR3 has 14 residues. CDR1 is DFQATT and CDR2 is SNEGSKA in the germline V gene (reference sequence). CDR3 nucleotides: TGCAGTGCTGGGACCGAAGAAGGGGGAGAAAAACTGTTTTTT. Translated, it gives CSAGTEEGGEKLFF.

In the case of this clonotype: This may be a read error, as it is one base from a much larger clone. This chain connects TRBV5-5 to TRBJ2-7, with a tentative D call TRBD1 (6 bases). Germline lookup yields CDR1 SGHKS and CDR2 YYEKEE (reference sequence). The V gene lost 3 bases and the J gene lost 7 bases, with 20 bases spanning the gap. The CDR3 totals 15 residues. This CDR3 is CASSYGQRSYNEQYF. CDR3 bases: TGTGCCAGCAGCTACGGACAGAGATCGTACAATGAGCAGTACTTC.

This clonotype has only one observation. V is TRBV9 and J is TRBJ2-3; 12 positions match TRBD2. With V trimmed by 3 bases and J by 2 bases, 4 bases remained unmatched. This CDR3 contains 16 residues. Germline-derived CDR1 and CDR2 are SGDLS and YYNGEE. CDR3 in amino acids: CASSEGLAGSTDTQYF. The CDR3 nucleotides are TGTGCCAGCAGCGAGGGACTAGCGGGCTCCACAGATACGCAGTATTTT.

CDR3 amino acids: CASSSRPDSGANVLTF. CDR3 coding DNA: TGCGCCAGCAGCTCAAGACCCGACTCTGGGGCCAACGTCCTGACTTTC. The genes are TRBV5-1 and TRBJ2-6; D uncertain. Germline V gene data show CDR1 as SGHRS and CDR2 as YFSETQ. This CDR3 has 16 residues. The V end lost 3 bases, the J end lost 0 bases, and 10 bases lay between the germline ends. The complete variable domain, with remaining parts taken from reference TRBV5-1 and TRBJ2-6, reads KAGVTQTPRYLIKTRGQQVTLSCSPISGHRSVSWYQQTPGQGLQFLFEYFSETQRNKGNFPGRFSGRQFSNSRSEMNVSTLELGDSALYLCASSSRPDSGANVLTFGAGSRLTVL.

CDR3 sequence: CASSLSAEGMTEAFF. The CDR3 DNA follows: TGTGCCAGCAGCTTATCGGCCGAGGGTATGACTGAAGCTTTCTTT. The chain combines TRBV7-6 with TRBJ1-1; D is ambiguous. CDR1 and CDR2 from the germline V gene are SGHVS and FNYEAQ. The CDR3 length is 15 residues. V was cut by 2 bases and J by 5 bases, with 15 bases left in between.